A single sample is the source of the 14 T cell receptor beta chains below, sequenced in a study of T-cell reconstitution after alpha-beta-depleted transplantation in children. TCRbeta library preparation incorporated unique molecular identifiers. TCRdb re-analysed the PCR reads in MiXCR, keeping a single row per CDR3 protein. The sample contains about 980,000 distinct CDR3 sequences, about 29% of which appear only once. This specimen consisted of PBMCs, mostly from graft donor cells, obtained 360 days after TCRalphabeta/CD19-depleted stem cell transplant. These receptors all come from a boy less than two years old who had a stem cell transplant for SCID, so the T cells may come from the graft donor.

The rearrangement uses TRBV7-8 and TRBJ1-1, with TRBD1 as a possible D gene (5 bases). This CDR3 comprises 13 residues. V dropped 1 base and J dropped 9 bases, with 12 bases sitting between them. The germline V gene has CDR1 SGHVS and CDR2 FQNEAQ. The CDR3 is CASSLVTAGQAFF. CDR3 in DNA: TGTGCCAGCAGCTTAGTGACAGCAGGGCAAGCTTTCTTT.

The chain links TRBV6-2 or TRBV6-3 to TRBJ2-7, with 9 bases identical to TRBD1. V shed 10 bases, J shed 5 bases, and the junction held 15 bases outside the gene matches. This CDR3 has 15 amino acids. Germline V gives CDR1 MNHEY, CDR2 SVGEGT. The chain's CDR3 is CATHDPGQGRDEQYF. The CDR3 DNA sequence: TGTGCCACCCACGACCCGGGACAGGGCAGGGACGAGCAGTACTTC.

This clonotype was detected only a few times. The chain links TRBV24-1 to TRBJ2-1, with 7 bases matching TRBD1. V dropped 4 bases and J dropped 2; count of bases not matched to a gene: 7. Germline V gene data show CDR1 as KGHDR and CDR2 as SFDVKD. The CDR3 is 16 residues long. DNA for the CDR3: TGTGCCACCAGTGACCACAGACAGGGACCCTACAATGAGCAGTTCTTC. Translating it yields CATSDHRQGPYNEQFF.

V is TRBV10-3 and J is TRBJ1-1; 7 positions agree with TRBD1. The length of the CDR3 is 16 residues. CDR1 is ENHRY, CDR2 SYGVKD, per germline. V lost 10 bases to trimming and J lost 0 bases; unmatched junction nucleotides: 14. This chain's CDR3 is CATQKDRSRMNTEAFF. DNA of the CDR3: TGTGCCACTCAGAAGGACAGGAGCAGAATGAACACTGAAGCTTTCTTT.

This clonotype was detected ten times or more. The gene calls are TRBV11-2 and TRBJ2-7, with 7 bases lining up with TRBD2. In germline, CDR1 is SGHAT, CDR2 FQNNGV. CDR3 length: 16 amino acids. V dropped 3 bases and J dropped 3; count of bases not matched to a gene: 11. The DNA for the CDR3 is TGTGCCAGCAGCTTTATTACCCGGACTAGACTCTACGAGCAGTACTTC. Protein product: CASSFITRTRLYEQYF.

The rearrangement links TRBV10-3 to TRBJ2-5; 7 positions match TRBD1. The CDR3 is 15 amino acids. The V and J ends lost 3 bases and 2 bases, in that order; junction bases with no gene match: 6. Germline CDR1 and CDR2: ENHRY and SYGVKD. The CDR3 DNA reads TGTGCCATCAGTGACCCCGGGACAGTACAAGAGACCCAGTACTTC. Translated: CAISDPGTVQETQYF.

This clonotype was seen many times. V and J are TRBV6-5 and TRBJ1-6; D gene ambiguous. Trimming cost V 0 bases and J 13 bases, with 10 bases left between them. Germline CDR1 reads MNHEY; CDR2 reads SVGAGI. This CDR3 has 13 amino acids. The CDR3 sequence: CASSYSRSPPLHF. As DNA, the CDR3 is TGTGCCAGCAGTTACTCAAGGAGTCCTCCCCTCCACTTT.

This clonotype has a single count. The chain has TRBV20-1 and TRBJ1-1; D might be TRBD1 (6 bases). Per the germline V gene, CDR1 is DFQATT and CDR2 is SNEGSKA (reference sequence). Trimming removed 3 bases at V and 1 base at J, with 9 bases between. The CDR3 has 13 amino acids. The CDR3 nucleotides are TGCAGTGCTAGGTCGGACAGGAACACTGAAGCTTTCTTT. As protein: CSARSDRNTEAFF.

The chain carries TRBV5-1 and TRBJ2-7; perhaps TRBD1 as D (5 bases). CDR1 is SGHRS, CDR2 YFSETQ, per germline. The CDR3 loop spans 14 amino acids. V was trimmed by 1 base and J by 2 bases, leaving 10 bases between them. The CDR3: CASSLQGSAYEQYF. CDR3 nucleotides: TGCGCCAGCAGCTTGCAGGGATCAGCCTACGAGCAGTACTTC.

This clonotype was found a few times. This rearrangement joins TRBV18 to TRBJ2-4; the D gene is possibly TRBD2 (5 bases). Deletions cut 6 bases from V and 4 bases from J, with 13 bases between. Germline V gene sequence: CDR1 KGHSH, CDR2 LQKENI. There are 14 residues in the CDR3. Written as DNA, the CDR3 is TGTGCCAGCTCGCGCCGGGAACTAAAAAACATTCAGTACTTC. The encoded protein is CASSRRELKNIQYF. The full variable domain, with the rest looked up from reference TRBV18 and TRBJ2-4, is NAGVMQNPRHLVRRRGQEARLRCSPMKGHSHVYWYRQLPEEGLKFMVYLQKENIIDESGMPKERFSAEFPKEGPSILRIQQVVRGDSAAYFCASSRRELKNIQYFGAGTRLSVL.

This clonotype has only a few counts. The chain links TRBV2 to TRBJ2-7; possible D gene TRBD1, 6 bases. The CDR3 consists of 14 residues. V shed 6 bases and J shed 2 bases, with 14 bases lying between them. CDR1 is SNHLY, CDR2 FYNNEI, per germline. The CDR3 DNA reads TGTGCCAGCAGCAGGACAGTCCTTACCTACGAGCAGTACTTC. Encoded protein: CASSRTVLTYEQYF.

The genes are TRBV20-1 and TRBJ2-1; D is undetermined. V lost 1 base and J lost 7, with 23 bases in between. Germline values: CDR1 DFQATT, CDR2 SNEGSKA (reference sequence). The CDR3 has 17 amino acids. The CDR3 loop reads CSARVDQGSMLVNEQFF. The DNA for the CDR3 is TGCAGTGCTAGAGTCGACCAAGGGTCAATGCTGGTGAATGAGCAGTTCTTC.

This rearrangement joins TRBV6-5 to TRBJ2-1; D is perhaps TRBD2 (6 bases). Trimming took off 0 bases at V and 6 bases at J, with 12 bases between the two ends. Germline CDR1 is MNHEY and CDR2 is SVGAGI. There are 15 residues in the CDR3. CDR3 loop: CASSYSGTGLNEQFF. CDR3 DNA sequence: TGTGCCAGCAGTTACTCTGGGACTGGCCTCAATGAGCAGTTCTTC.

The chain carries TRBV11-2 and TRBJ2-1; a possible D gene is TRBD1 (6 bases). The CDR3 has 19 amino acids. CDR1 and CDR2 (germline): SGHAT, FQNNGV. V was cut by 5 bases and J by 5 bases, with 28 bases left in between. The CDR3 region is CASSRTRAGAPWSDNEQFF. CDR3 DNA: TGTGCCAGCAGCCGGACACGGGCAGGGGCCCCTTGGTCGGACAATGAGCAGTTCTTC. Together with reference TRBV11-2 and TRBJ2-1, the CDR3 gives the full variable domain: EAGVAQSPRYKIIEKRQSVAFWCNPISGHATLYWYQQILGQGPKLLIQFQNNGVVDDSQLPKDRFSAERLKGVDSTLKIQPAKLEDSAVYLCASSRTRAGAPWSDNEQFFGPGTRLTVL.